The TCR beta chain described here comes from a study of OX40 agonist ivuxolimab in advanced cancers. In the study overall: At roughly 83% male, the cohort had a mean age of approximately 60 years, ranging from roughly 23 to 80.

The CDR3 consists of 15 residues. V lost 6 bases and J 2 bases, leaving 16 bases between the germline ends. In germline, CDR1 is ENHRY, CDR2 SYGVKD. Using immunoSEQ multiplex PCR, the repertoire was profiled, and TCRdb retains in-frame clones only, with some absent. The sample records 55,000 to 95,000 clones, approximately 86% being singletons. The sample consisted of CD4+ or CD8+ T cells sorted from blood, taken in a trial of the OX40 agonist ivuxolimab. V gene TRBV10-3 combines with J gene TRBJ1-2; TRBD1 might be the D (5 bases). The clonotype was recovered from an adult with an advanced solid tumor such as melanoma, head and neck, liver or kidney cancer. CDR3 DNA: TGTGCCATCAGCCTGGGGGGGGGAGAAAACTATGGCTACACCTTC. Amino acids: CAISLGGGENYGYTF.